The 8 T cell receptor beta chains below all came from one sample that was sequenced in a study of beta chain features in type 1 diabetes. Overall study results and limits: Shortening that was moderate but significant affected the TCRB CDR3s of Type 1 diabetes patients in all four CD4+ subsets.

These receptors' targets are unknown. The investigators reverse transcribed all of the isolated RNA, so they sequenced expressed TCRB transcripts. Clones were sequenced by immunoSEQ multiplex PCR, and TCRdb holds only the in-frame ones, with some missing. This table holds around 310,000 clones, roughly 12% found once. The sample taken for sequencing was naive CD4+ T cells from blood. The receptor source for this set is a woman aged 18-29 years with type 1 diabetes.

The chain employs TRBV19 and TRBJ2-1, with D unclear. Trimming removed 3 bases from V and 3 bases from J, with 6 bases in between. The CDR3 consists of 13 residues. Germline CDR1 reads LNHDA; CDR2 reads SQIVND (reference sequence). Here the CDR3 DNA reads TGTGCCAGTAGTATGACTGGCTACAATGAGCAGTTCTTC. It codes for CASSMTGYNEQFF.

This clone was observed a few times. The V and J genes are TRBV11-3 and TRBJ2-2; D is undetermined. The germline CDR1 and CDR2 sequences are SGHNT and YENEEA. Trimming left V 5 bases short and J 6 bases short, with 10 bases between. The CDR3 length is 13 residues. The chain's CDR3 is CASSRPRAGELFF. The CDR3 region has the DNA TGTGCCAGCAGCCGCCCGCGCGCCGGGGAGCTGTTTTTT.

This clone was picked up a small number of times. In nucleotides, the CDR3 is TGCAGCGTTGACCGCGGGAGCTCCTACAATGAGCAGTTCTTC. It encodes CSVDRGSSYNEQFF. The J gene is TRBJ2-1, the V gene TRBV29-1; 7 bases match TRBD2. V trimming: 3 bases; J trimming: 0 bases; junction bases outside the gene matches: 2. The CDR3 consists of 14 residues. Germline-derived CDR1 and CDR2 are SQVTM and ANQGSEA.

This clone was picked up a small number of times. CDR3 bases: TGTGCCACCAGCAGAGGGATAGCGACCGCGGGCACCGGGGAGCTGTTTTTT. It yields the protein CATSRGIATAGTGELFF. The rearrangement uses TRBV15 and TRBJ2-2; D is perhaps TRBD2 (5 bases). V was clipped by 1 base and J by 4 bases, with 16 bases between them. Germline assignment: CDR1 LNHNV and CDR2 YYDKDF (reference sequence). The CDR3 covers 17 residues.

This clone was counted only a few times. This chain connects TRBV5-6 to TRBJ2-3; 7 bases are shared with TRBD1. Germline trimming cut 2 bases from V and 2 bases from J; bases unmatched to any gene: 5. The CDR3 runs 15 residues. Germline CDR1 and CDR2: SGHDT and YYEEEE. The CDR3 loop is CASSFLDRNTDTQYF. The CDR3 coding sequence is TGTGCCAGCAGCTTCTTGGACAGGAACACAGATACGCAGTATTTT.

Here the CDR3 DNA reads TGTGCCAGTAGCGAAATAGCGGGGCACTCCTACAATGAGCAGTTCTTC. This codes for CASSEIAGHSYNEQFF. The chain combines TRBV19 with TRBJ2-1; TRBD2 matches at 8 bases. Germline CDR1 LNHDA, CDR2 SQIVND (reference sequence). This CDR3 contains 16 residues. V lost 6 bases, J lost 0 bases, and 7 bases stayed unmatched.

The sample holds a few counts of this clone. The chain carries TRBV4-3 and TRBJ2-7, with D maybe TRBD2 (6 bases). Trimming shortened V by 2 bases and J by 4 bases, and 21 bases separated the two germline ends. This CDR3 contains 17 residues. Looked up from germline, CDR1 is LGHNA and CDR2 is YSLEER. CDR3 in DNA: TGCGCCAGCAGCCAATCTTATCGGGGGAGGTGTGCATACGAGCAGTACGTC. Translated, it gives CASSQSYRGRCAYEQYV.

The chain carries TRBV28 and TRBJ1-4; 7 bases are shared with TRBD1. J lost 5 bases, V lost 5 bases, and 8 bases had no gene match. CDR3 length equals 15 residues. Germline lookup yields CDR1 MDHEN and CDR2 SYDVKM. Written as DNA, the CDR3 is TGTGCCAGCAGTCCGGGGACAGCGCTAAATGAAAAACTGTTTTTT. Its protein is CASSPGTALNEKLFF. The whole variable domain, remainder taken from reference TRBV28 and TRBJ1-4, is DVKVTQSSRYLVKRTGEKVFLECVQDMDHENMFWYRQDPGLGLRLIYFSYDVKMKEKGDIPEGYSVSREKKERFSLILESASTNQTSMYLCASSPGTALNEKLFFGSGTQLSVL.